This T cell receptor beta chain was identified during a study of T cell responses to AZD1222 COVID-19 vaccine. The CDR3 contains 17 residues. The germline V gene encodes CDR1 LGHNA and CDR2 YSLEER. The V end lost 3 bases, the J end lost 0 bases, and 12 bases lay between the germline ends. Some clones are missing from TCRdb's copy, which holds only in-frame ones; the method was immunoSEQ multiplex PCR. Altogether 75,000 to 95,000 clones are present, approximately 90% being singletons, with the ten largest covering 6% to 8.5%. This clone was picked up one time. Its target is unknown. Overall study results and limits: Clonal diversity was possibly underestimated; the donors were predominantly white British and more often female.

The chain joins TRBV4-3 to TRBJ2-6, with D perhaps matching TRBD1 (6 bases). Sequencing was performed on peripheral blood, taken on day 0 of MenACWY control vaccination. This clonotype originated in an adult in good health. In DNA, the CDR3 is TGCGCCAGCAGCCAGACGGACAGAATCTCTGGGGCCAACGTCCTGACTTTC. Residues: CASSQTDRISGANVLTF.